Described below is a single T cell receptor (beta chain) sequence and its context. The data belong to a study of PD-L1 blockade in urothelial cancer. As for the study in general: There were a median of around 140,000 T cells in blood samples.

Data came from immunoSEQ multiplex PCR; TCRdb stores just in-frame clones and leaves some out. In the table there are about 45,000 clones, around 89% of which are singletons. The length of the CDR3 is 14 residues. Germline V CDR1 and CDR2: GTSNPN, SVGIG (reference sequence). V lost 4 bases and J 12 bases, leaving 22 bases between the germline ends. Sequenced material: PBMCs, taken around atezolizumab (anti-PD-L1) treatment. The J gene is TRBJ2-1, the V gene TRBV30; D is perhaps TRBD2 (7 bases). The clonotype was recovered from a man older than 75 with urothelial cancer. This CDR3 reads CAWKNVLQGLRQFF. The DNA for the CDR3 is TGTGCCTGGAAAAATGTATTACAGGGACTACGGCAGTTCTTC.